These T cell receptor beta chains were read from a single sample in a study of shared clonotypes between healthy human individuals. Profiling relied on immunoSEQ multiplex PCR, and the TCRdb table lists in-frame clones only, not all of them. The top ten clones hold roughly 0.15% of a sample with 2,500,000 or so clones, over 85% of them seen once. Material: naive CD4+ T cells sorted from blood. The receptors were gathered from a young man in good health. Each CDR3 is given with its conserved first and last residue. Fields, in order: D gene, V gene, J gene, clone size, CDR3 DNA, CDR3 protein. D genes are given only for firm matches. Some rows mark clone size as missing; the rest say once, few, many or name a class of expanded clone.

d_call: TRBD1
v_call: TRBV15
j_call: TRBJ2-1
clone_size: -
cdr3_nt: TGTGCCACCAGCTTATTTCGGGACAGGGAATACAATGAGCAGTTCTTC
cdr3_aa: CATSLFRDREYNEQFF

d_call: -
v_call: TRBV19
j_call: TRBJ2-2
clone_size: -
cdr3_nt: TGTGCCAGTAGTCTGGACGGACGAACCGGGGAGCTGTTTTTT
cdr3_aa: CASSLDGRTGELFF

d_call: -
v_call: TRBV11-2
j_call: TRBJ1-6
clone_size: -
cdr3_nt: TGTGCCAGCAGCTTTACGGACAGCTATAATTCACCCCTCCACTTT
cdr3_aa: CASSFTDSYNSPLHF

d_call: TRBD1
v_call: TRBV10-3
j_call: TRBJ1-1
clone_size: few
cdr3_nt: TGTGCCATCAGTGATGACAGGGGAGGGACTGAAGCTTTCTTT
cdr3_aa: CAISDDRGGTEAFF

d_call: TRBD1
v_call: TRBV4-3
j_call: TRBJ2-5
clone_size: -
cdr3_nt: TGCGCCAGCAGCCCAGGGGACAGGGACTGGGAGACCCAGTACTTC
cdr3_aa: CASSPGDRDWETQYF

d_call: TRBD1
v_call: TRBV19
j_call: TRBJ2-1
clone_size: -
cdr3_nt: TGTGCCAGTAGTCCGGGACAGGGGACGTCCTACAATGAGCAGTTCTTC
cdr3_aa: CASSPGQGTSYNEQFF

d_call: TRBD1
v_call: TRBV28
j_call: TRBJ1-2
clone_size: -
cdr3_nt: TGTGCCAGCAGTTTAGGTTCTATTGGGACAGGGCCTTGGGGCTACACCTTC
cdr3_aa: CASSLGSIGTGPWGYTF

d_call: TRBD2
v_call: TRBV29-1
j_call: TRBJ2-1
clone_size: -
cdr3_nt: TGCAGCGTTGGGGCTAGCGGGGGTCGTGCGGAGCAGTTCTTC
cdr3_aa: CSVGASGGRAEQFF

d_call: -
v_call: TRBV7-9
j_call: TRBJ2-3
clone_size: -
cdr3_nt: TGTGCCAGCAGCTTGTCTGAAACAGATACGCAGTATTTT
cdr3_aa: CASSLSETDTQYF

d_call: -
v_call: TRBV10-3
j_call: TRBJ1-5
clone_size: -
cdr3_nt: TGTGCCATCAGTGCGGGAGGAAATCAGCCCCAGCATTTT
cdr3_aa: CAISAGGNQPQHF

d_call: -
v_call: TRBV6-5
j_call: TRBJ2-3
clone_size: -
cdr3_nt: TGTGCCAGCAGACGGGGTAGCACAGATACGCAGTATTTT
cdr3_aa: CASRRGSTDTQYF

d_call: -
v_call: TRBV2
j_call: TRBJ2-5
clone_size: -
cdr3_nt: TGTGCCAGTAGTTTAGAGACCCAGTACTTC
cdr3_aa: CASSLETQYF

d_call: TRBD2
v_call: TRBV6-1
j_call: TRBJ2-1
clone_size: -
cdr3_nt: TGTGCCAGCAGCATTACTAGCGGGACGAACAATGAGCAGTTCTTC
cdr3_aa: CASSITSGTNNEQFF

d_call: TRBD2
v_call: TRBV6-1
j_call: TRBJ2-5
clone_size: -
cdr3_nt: TGTGCCAGCAGTGCGACTAGCGGGGGGCTTAACCAAGAGACCCAGTACTTC
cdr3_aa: CASSATSGGLNQETQYF

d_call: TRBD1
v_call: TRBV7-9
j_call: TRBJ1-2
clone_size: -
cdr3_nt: TGTGCCAGCAGCCCACTGCCGGGACAGGGGGACTATGGCTACACCTTC
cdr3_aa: CASSPLPGQGDYGYTF

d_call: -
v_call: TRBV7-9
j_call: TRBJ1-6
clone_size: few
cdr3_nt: TGTGCCAGCAGCTTAGGAGGGACAAATAATTCACCCCTCCACTTT
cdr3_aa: CASSLGGTNNSPLHF

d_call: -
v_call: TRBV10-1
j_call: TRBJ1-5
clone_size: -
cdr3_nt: TGCGCCAGCAGTGAAAGTGTCGAGGGTCAGCCCCAGCATTTT
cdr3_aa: CASSESVEGQPQHF

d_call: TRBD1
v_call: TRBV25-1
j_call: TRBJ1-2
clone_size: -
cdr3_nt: TGTGCCAGCAGTGGACGGGACCAGGGGGCCCTCGGCTACACCTTC
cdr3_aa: CASSGRDQGALGYTF

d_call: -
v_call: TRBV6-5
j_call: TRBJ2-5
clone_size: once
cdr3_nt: TGTGCCAGCGGATCGCGAGAGACCCAGTACTTC
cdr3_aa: CASGSRETQYF

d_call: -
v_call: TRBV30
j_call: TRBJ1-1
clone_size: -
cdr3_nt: TGTGCCTGGGGCCGGGACCCGAACACTGAAGCTTTCTTT
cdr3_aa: CAWGRDPNTEAFF

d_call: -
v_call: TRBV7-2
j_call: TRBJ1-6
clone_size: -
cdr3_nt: TGTGCCAGCAGCTTATTAGGAGCGGGACTTGGGAGTTCACCCCTCCACTTT
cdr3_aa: CASSLLGAGLGSSPLHF

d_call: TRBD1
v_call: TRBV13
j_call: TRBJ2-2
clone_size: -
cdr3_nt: TGTGCCAGCAGCTTCAGGGGGACCGGGGAGCTGTTTTTT
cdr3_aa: CASSFRGTGELFF

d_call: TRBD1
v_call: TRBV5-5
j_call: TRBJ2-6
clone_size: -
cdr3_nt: TGTGCCAGCAGCTTGGAGGGGGCGCACGGGGCCAACGTCCTGACTTTC
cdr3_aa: CASSLEGAHGANVLTF

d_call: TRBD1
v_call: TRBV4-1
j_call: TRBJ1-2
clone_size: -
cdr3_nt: TGCGCCAGCAGCCGCCTACGGGACCAGGGGGGTGGCTACACCTTC
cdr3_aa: CASSRLRDQGGGYTF

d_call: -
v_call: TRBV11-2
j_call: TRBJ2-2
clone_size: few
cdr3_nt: TGTGCCAGCAGCTACGCGAGGGAGCTGTTTTTT
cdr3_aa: CASSYARELFF

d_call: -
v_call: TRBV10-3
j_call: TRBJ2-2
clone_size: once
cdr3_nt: TGTGCCATCAGTGACTCAGGGATGGAGAGCACCGGGGAGCTGTTTTTT
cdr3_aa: CAISDSGMESTGELFF

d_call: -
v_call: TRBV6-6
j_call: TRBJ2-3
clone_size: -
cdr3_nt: TGTGCCAGCAGTTACTGGGAGGGGGCAGGATCAGATACGCAGTATTTT
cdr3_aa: CASSYWEGAGSDTQYF